This entry describes one T cell receptor beta chain. The CDR3 runs 15 residues. The germline V gene has CDR1 SEHNR and CDR2 FQNEAQ (reference sequence). Trimming cost V 5 bases and J 5 bases; bases outside gene matches: 9. This record comes from a study of blood T cell repertoires in COVID-19. Per the original methods: Counts of nucleated cells, estimated from reference gene primer amplification, were obtained. Method: immunoSEQ multiplex PCR; TCRdb's copy keeps in-frame clones and lacks some. V and J calls and clone size are copied from that table; D and trimming were computed from the DNA. Of about 190,000 clones detected, approximately 91% appear once; the ten largest clones hold 6.2%.

This TCR derives from a woman aged 40 to 49 who had recovered from COVID-19. The specimen was peripheral blood. The chain carries TRBV7-9 and TRBJ2-1; 7 nucleotides align to TRBD2. CDR3 sequence reads: CASSPREYGNNEQFF. The CDR3, as DNA: TGTGCCAGCAGCCCGCGGGAGTACGGGAACAATGAGCAGTTCTTC.